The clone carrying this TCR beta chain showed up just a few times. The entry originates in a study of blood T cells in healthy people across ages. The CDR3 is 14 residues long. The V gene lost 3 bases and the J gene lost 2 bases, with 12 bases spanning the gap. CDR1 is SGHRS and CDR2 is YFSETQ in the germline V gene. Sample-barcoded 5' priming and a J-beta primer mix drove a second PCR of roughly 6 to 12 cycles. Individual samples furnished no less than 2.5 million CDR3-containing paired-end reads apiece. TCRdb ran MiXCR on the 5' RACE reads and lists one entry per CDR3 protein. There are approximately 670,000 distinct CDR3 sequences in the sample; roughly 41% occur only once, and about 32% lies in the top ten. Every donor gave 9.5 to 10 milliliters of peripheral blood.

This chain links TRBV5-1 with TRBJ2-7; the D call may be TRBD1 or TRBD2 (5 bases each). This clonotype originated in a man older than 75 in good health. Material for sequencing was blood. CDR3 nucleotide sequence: TGCGCCAGCAGCTCGGGGCAAACCGCCTACGAGCAGTACTTC. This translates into CASSSGQTAYEQYF. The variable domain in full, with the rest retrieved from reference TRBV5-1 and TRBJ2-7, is KAGVTQTPRYLIKTRGQQVTLSCSPISGHRSVSWYQQTPGQGLQFLFEYFSETQRNKGNFPGRFSGRQFSNSRSEMNVSTLELGDSALYLCASSSGQTAYEQYFGPGTRLTVT.